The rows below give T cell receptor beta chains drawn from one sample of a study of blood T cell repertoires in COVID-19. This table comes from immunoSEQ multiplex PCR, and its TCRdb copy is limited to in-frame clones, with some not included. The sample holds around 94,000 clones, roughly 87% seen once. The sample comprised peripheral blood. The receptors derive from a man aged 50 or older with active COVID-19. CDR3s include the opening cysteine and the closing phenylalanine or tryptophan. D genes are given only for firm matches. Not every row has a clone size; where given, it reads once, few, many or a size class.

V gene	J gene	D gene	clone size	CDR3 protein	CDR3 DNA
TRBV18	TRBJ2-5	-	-	CASSPPEISQETQYF	TGTGCCAGCTCACCACCGGAGATTTCTCAAGAGACCCAGTACTTC
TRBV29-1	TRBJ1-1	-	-	CSVELRGMNTEAFF	TGCAGCGTTGAACTGCGCGGTATGAACACTGAAGCTTTCTTT
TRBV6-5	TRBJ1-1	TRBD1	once	CASRRRGRGEAFF	TGTGCCAGCAGACGCAGGGGGCGCGGTGAAGCTTTCTTT
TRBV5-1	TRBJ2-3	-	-	CASGGDGKVTDTQYF	TGCGCCAGCGGAGGGGACGGGAAAGTCACAGATACGCAGTATTTT
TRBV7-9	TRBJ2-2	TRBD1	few	CASSPRTGEDTGELFF	TGTGCCAGCAGCCCCCGGACAGGGGAGGACACCGGGGAGCTGTTTTTT
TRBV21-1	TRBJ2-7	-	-	CASSKRQGAYF	TGTGCCAGCAGCAAACGCCAGGGCGCGTACTTC
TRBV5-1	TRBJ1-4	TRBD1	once	CASSQTGVNEKLFF	TGCGCCAGCAGCCAAACAGGGGTAAATGAAAAACTGTTTTTT
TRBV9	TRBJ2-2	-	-	CASSPYRGGRTGELFF	TGTGCCAGCAGCCCCTATAGAGGTGGTCGCACCGGGGAGCTGTTTTTT
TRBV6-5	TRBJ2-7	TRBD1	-	CASRETGFGEQYF	TGTGCCAGCAGGGAGACAGGGTTCGGGGAGCAGTACTTC
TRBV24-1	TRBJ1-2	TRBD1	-	CATSPPDRGYGYTF	TGTGCCACCAGTCCTCCTGACAGGGGCTATGGCTACACCTTC
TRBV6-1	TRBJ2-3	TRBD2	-	CASSEGRGGGMGTDTQYF	TGTGCCAGCAGTGAAGGACGGGGGGGAGGGATGGGCACAGATACGCAGTATTTT
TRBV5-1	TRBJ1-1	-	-	CASSIQPTGMNTEAFF	TGCGCCAGCAGCATACAGCCTACAGGGATGAACACTGAAGCTTTCTTT
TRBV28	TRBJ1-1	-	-	CASSPHTVNTEAFF	TGTGCCAGCAGTCCCCATACTGTCAACACTGAAGCTTTCTTT
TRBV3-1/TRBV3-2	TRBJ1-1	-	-	CASSHKGWAEAFF	TGTGCCAGCAGCCACAAGGGGTGGGCGGAAGCTTTCTTT
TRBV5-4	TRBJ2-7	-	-	CASSLDPGSYEQYF	TGTGCCAGCAGCTTGGATCCGGGTTCCTACGAGCAGTACTTC
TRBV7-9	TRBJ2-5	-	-	CASSRSDRPRGGYQETQYF	TGTGCCAGCAGCCGTTCGGACAGGCCGCGCGGGGGGTACCAAGAGACCCAGTACTTC
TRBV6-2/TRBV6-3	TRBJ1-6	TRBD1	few	CASSLDRVSPPLHF	TGTGCCAGCAGTCTGGACAGGGTGAGCCCACCCCTCCACTTT
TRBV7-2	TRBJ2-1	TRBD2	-	CASSLGRGVYNEQFF	TGTGCCAGCAGCTTGGGCCGGGGGGTCTACAATGAGCAGTTCTTC
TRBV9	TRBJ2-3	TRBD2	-	CASSVFDWGGITDTQYF	TGTGCCAGCAGCGTGTTCGATTGGGGGGGGATCACAGATACGCAGTATTTT
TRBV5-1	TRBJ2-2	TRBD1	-	CASRTGLIIDTGELFF	TGCGCCAGCCGGACAGGGCTGATCATCGACACCGGGGAGCTGTTTTTT
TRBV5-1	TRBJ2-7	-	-	CASSSEYEQYF	TGCGCCAGCAGCTCGGAGTACGAGCAGTACTTC
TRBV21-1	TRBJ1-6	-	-	CASSKKGPGGGNSPLHF	TGTGCCAGCAGCAAGAAAGGCCCGGGAGGGGGCAATTCACCCCTCCACTTT
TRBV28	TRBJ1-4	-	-	CASSTQQVRNEKLFF	TGTGCCAGCAGTACCCAACAGGTCCGTAATGAAAAACTGTTTTTT
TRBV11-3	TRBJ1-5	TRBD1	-	CASSLMYRGGTQPQHF	TGTGCCAGCAGCTTAATGTACAGGGGAGGAACTCAGCCCCAGCATTTT
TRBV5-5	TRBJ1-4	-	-	CASSFFYRDEKLFF	TGTGCCAGCAGCTTCTTCTATCGAGATGAAAAACTGTTTTTT
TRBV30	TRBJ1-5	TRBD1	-	CAWSPPGTGDQPQHF	TGTGCCTGGAGTCCCCCCGGGACAGGGGATCAGCCCCAGCATTTT
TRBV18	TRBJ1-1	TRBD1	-	CASSPLNRGDTEAFF	TGTGCCAGCTCACCATTAAACAGGGGGGACACTGAAGCTTTCTTT
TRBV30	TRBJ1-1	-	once	CAWSFRGNTEAFF	TGTGCCTGGAGTTTTAGAGGGAACACTGAAGCTTTCTTT
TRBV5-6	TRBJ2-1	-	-	CASSLSVYNEQFF	TGTGCCAGCAGCTTGTCGGTGTACAATGAGCAGTTCTTC
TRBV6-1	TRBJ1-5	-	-	CASSEVRAVSQPQHF	TGTGCCAGCAGTGAGGTCAGGGCGGTAAGTCAGCCCCAGCATTTT
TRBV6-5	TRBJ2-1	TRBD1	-	CASSLGQGQFF	TGTGCCAGCAGTCTAGGACAGGGACAGTTCTTC
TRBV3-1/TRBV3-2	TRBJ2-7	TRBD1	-	CASSRQGLTYEQYF	TGTGCCAGCAGCCGACAGGGCCTAACCTACGAGCAGTACTTC
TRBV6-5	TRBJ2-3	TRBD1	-	CASSWTGQDTQYF	TGTGCCAGCAGTTGGACAGGGCAGGATACGCAGTATTTT
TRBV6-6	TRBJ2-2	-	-	CASSSGSGPTGELFF	TGTGCCAGCAGTTCAGGATCTGGGCCTACCGGGGAGCTGTTTTTT
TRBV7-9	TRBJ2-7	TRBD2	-	CASSPSGGRDYEQYF	TGTGCCAGCAGCCCGAGCGGGGGCAGGGACTACGAGCAGTACTTC
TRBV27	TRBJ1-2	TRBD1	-	CASGQANYGYTF	TGTGCCAGCGGACAGGCGAACTATGGCTACACCTTC
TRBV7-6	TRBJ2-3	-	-	CASSSPLVARGDTQYF	TGTGCCAGCAGCTCCCCCCTGGTGGCTAGAGGTGATACGCAGTATTTT
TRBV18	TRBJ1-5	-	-	CASWGGSSNQPQHF	TGTGCCAGCTGGGGAGGTAGTAGCAATCAGCCCCAGCATTTT
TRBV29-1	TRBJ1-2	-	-	CSVAGASSYTF	TGCAGCGTAGCAGGGGCCTCAAGTTACACCTTC
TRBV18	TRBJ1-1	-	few	CASSPELIGGTEAFF	TGTGCCAGCTCACCCGAACTTATAGGGGGCACTGAAGCTTTCTTT
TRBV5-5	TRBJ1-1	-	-	CASSLVVARGAFF	TGTGCCAGCAGCTTGGTGGTGGCGAGGGGGGCTTTCTTT
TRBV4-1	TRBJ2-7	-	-	CASSQVALAGNYEQYF	TGCGCCAGCAGCCAAGTCGCGTTGGCGGGGAACTACGAGCAGTACTTC
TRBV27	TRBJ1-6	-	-	CASRTSERQARSPLHF	TGTGCCAGCAGAACTTCTGAGAGACAGGCGCGATCACCCCTCCACTTT
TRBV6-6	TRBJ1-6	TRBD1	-	CASSTGGAGSPLHF	TGTGCCAGCAGTACAGGGGGCGCCGGATCACCCCTCCACTTT
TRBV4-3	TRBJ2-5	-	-	CASSPGQIPLQETQYF	TGCGCCAGCAGCCCCGGACAGATCCCCCTCCAAGAGACCCAGTACTTC
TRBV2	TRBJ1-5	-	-	CASTTGEYSNQPQHF	TGTGCCAGCACCACGGGGGAATATAGCAATCAGCCCCAGCATTTT
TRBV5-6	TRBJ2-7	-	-	CASSFELAGDFYEQYF	TGTGCCAGCAGCTTTGAATTGGCGGGCGACTTCTACGAGCAGTACTTC
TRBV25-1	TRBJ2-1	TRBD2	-	CASSELGLAVHEQFF	TGTGCCAGCAGTGAATTGGGACTAGCTGTCCATGAGCAGTTCTTC
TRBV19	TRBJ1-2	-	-	CASSIGQLYGYTF	TGTGCCAGTAGTATAGGACAGCTCTATGGCTACACCTTC
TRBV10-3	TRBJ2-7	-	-	CAISEFGQPYEQYF	TGTGCCATCAGTGAGTTTGGACAACCCTACGAGCAGTACTTC
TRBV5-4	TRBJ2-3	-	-	CASSSKGPAGGADTQYF	TGTGCCAGCAGCTCCAAAGGGCCGGCCGGAGGGGCAGATACGCAGTATTTT
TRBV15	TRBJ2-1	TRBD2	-	CATSGTSGGSSYNEQFF	TGTGCCACCAGCGGCACTAGCGGGGGCTCCTCCTACAATGAGCAGTTCTTC
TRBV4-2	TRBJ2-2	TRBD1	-	CASSQVLGQGTGELFF	TGTGCCAGCAGCCAAGTCTTGGGACAGGGGACCGGGGAGCTGTTTTTT
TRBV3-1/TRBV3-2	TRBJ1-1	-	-	CASSQALENTEAFF	TGTGCCAGCAGCCAAGCCCTAGAAAACACTGAAGCTTTCTTT
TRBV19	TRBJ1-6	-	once	CASSIAEITPLHF	TGTGCCAGTAGTATAGCCGAGATTACACCCCTCCACTTT
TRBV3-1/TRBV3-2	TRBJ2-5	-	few	CASSQVRETQYF	TGTGCCAGCAGCCAAGTTCGGGAGACCCAGTACTTC
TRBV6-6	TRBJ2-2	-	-	CASSPGRTGELFF	TGTGCCAGCAGTCCAGGGCGGACCGGGGAGCTGTTTTTT
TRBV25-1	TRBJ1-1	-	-	CASRPQVNTEAFF	TGTGCCAGCAGACCACAGGTGAACACTGAAGCTTTCTTT
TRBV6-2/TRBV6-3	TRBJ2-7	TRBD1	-	CASSRPGTGAYEQYF	TGTGCCAGCAGTCGACCCGGGACAGGCGCCTACGAGCAGTACTTC